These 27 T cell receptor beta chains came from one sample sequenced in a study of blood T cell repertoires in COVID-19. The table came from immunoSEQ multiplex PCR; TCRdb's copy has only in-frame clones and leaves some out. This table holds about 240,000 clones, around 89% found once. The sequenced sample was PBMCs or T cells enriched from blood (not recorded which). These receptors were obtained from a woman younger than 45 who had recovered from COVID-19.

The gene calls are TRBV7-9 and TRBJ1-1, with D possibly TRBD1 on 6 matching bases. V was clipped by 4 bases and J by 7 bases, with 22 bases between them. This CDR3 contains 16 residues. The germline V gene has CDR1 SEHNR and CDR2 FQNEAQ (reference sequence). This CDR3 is CASSYRGVEQGGEAFF. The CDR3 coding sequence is TGTGCCAGCAGCTATCGGGGGGTCGAACAGGGAGGTGAAGCTTTCTTT.

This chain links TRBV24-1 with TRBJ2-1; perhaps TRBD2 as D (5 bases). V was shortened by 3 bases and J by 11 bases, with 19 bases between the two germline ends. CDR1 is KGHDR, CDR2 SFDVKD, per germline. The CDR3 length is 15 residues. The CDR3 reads CATSDPRGSGMKQFF. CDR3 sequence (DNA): TGTGCCACCAGTGATCCTCGCGGGTCCGGGATGAAGCAGTTCTTC.

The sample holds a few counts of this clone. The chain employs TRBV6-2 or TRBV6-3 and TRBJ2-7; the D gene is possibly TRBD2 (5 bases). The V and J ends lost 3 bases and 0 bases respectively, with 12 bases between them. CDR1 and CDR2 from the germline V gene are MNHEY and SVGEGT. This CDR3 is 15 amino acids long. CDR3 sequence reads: CASSYHIGSSYEQYF. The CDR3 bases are TGTGCCAGCAGTTATCATATAGGGAGCTCCTACGAGCAGTACTTC.

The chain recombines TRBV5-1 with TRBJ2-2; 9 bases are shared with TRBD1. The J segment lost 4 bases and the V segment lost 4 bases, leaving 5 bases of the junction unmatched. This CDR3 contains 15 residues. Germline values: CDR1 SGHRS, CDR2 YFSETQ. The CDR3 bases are TGCGCCAGCAGCCCCGGGACAGGGTTCACCGGGGAGCTGTTTTTT. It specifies CASSPGTGFTGELFF.

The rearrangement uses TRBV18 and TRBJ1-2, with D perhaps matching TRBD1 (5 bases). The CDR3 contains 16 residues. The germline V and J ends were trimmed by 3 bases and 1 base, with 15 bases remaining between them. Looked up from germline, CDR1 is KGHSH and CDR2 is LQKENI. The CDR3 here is CASSPGVGGLNYGYTF. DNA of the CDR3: TGTGCCAGCTCACCGGGAGTTGGGGGACTTAACTATGGCTACACCTTC.

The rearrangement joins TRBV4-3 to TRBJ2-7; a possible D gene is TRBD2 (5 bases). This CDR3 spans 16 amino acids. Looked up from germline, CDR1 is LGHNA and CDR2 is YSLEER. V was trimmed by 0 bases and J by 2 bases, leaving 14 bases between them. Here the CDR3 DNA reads TGCGCCAGCAGCCAAGAAATGACCACTAGAGCCTACGAGCAGTACTTC. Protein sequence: CASSQEMTTRAYEQYF.

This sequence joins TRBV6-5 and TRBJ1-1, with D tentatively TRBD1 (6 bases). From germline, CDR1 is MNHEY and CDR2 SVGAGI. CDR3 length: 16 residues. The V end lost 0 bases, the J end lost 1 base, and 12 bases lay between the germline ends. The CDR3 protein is CASSYSRGGPNTEAFF. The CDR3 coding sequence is TGTGCCAGCAGTTACTCCCGGGGGGGCCCGAACACTGAAGCTTTCTTT.

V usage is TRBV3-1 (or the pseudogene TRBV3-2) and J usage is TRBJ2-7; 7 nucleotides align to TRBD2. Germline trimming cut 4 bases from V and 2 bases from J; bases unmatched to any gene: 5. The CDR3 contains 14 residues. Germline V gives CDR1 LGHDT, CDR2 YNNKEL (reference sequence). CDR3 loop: CASSLAGETYEQYF. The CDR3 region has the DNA TGTGCCAGCAGCCTCGCGGGAGAGACCTACGAGCAGTACTTC.

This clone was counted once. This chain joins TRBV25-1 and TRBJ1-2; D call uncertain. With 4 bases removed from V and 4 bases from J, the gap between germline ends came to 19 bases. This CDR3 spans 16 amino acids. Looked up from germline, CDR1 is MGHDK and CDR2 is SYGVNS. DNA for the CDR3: TGTGCCAGCAGTGCCCTTGGAGGGAATTTCGGCTATGGCTACACCTTC. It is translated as CASSALGGNFGYGYTF.

The CDR3 nucleotides are TGTGCCATCAGTGAGGGACTAGCGGGACCCACCTCCTACGAGCAGTACTTC. It is translated as CAISEGLAGPTSYEQYF. The chain joins TRBV10-3 to TRBJ2-7, with TRBD2 matching 12 bases. Looked up from germline, CDR1 is ENHRY and CDR2 is SYGVKD. The CDR3 spans 17 residues. V shed 2 bases, J shed 0 bases, and the junction held 5 bases outside the gene matches.

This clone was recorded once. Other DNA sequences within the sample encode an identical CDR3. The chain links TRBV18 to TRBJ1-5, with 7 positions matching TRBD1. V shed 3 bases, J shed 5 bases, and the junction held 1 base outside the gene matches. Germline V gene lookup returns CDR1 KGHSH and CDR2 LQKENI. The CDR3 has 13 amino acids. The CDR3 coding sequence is TGTGCCAGCTCACCTGACAGGGATCAGCCCCAGCATTTT. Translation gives CASSPDRDQPQHF.

The CDR3 is CASSNLSIGLIIAGKSLNIQYF. Written as DNA, the CDR3 is TGTGCCAGCAGCAATCTTTCTATAGGACTTATAATAGCGGGAAAGTCCCTAAACATTCAGTACTTC. The V gene is TRBV21-1, the J gene TRBJ2-4; the D segment call TRBD2 is taken from the table without a DNA check. TRBV21-1 is given as a pseudogene. CDR3 length equals 22 residues.

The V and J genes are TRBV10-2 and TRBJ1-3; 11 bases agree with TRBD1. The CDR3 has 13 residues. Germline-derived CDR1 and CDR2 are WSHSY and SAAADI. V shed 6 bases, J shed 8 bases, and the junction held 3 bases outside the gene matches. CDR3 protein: CASRGQGVDTIYF. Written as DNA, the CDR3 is TGCGCCAGCAGGGGACAGGGGGTAGACACCATATATTTT.

The CDR3 region has the DNA TGTGCCAGCAGTTTAGTTGGGACAACTAGCACAGATACGCAGTATTTT. Amino acids: CASSLVGTTSTDTQYF. The rearrangement links TRBV28 to TRBJ2-3; D may be TRBD1 (6 bases). The CDR3 runs to 16 residues. CDR1 is MDHEN, CDR2 SYDVKM, per germline. Trimming stripped 2 bases from V and 0 bases from J, with 12 bases between.

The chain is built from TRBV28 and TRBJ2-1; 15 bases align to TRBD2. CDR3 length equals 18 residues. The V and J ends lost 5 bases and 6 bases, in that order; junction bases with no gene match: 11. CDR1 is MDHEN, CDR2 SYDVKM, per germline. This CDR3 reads CASSPIPGTSGRSNEQFF. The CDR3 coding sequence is TGTGCCAGCAGTCCAATTCCAGGGACTAGCGGGAGGAGCAATGAGCAGTTCTTC.

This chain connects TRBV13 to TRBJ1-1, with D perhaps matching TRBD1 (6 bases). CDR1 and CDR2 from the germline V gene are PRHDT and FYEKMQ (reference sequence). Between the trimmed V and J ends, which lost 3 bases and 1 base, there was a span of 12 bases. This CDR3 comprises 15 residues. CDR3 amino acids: CASSLRGRGNTEAFF. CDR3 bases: TGTGCCAGCAGCTTGAGGGGCAGGGGGAACACTGAAGCTTTCTTT.

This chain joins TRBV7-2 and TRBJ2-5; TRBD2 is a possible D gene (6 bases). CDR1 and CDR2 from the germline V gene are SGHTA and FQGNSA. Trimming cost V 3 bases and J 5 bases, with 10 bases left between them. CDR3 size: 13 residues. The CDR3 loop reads CASSFTGGETQYF. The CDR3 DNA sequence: TGTGCCAGCAGCTTCACTGGGGGGGAGACCCAGTACTTC.

CDR3 sequence reads: CASSPLAGRGTYNEQFF. In DNA, the CDR3 is TGTGCCAGCAGCCCCCTAGCGGGGCGGGGAACCTACAATGAGCAGTTCTTC. V usage is TRBV9 and J usage is TRBJ2-1; 9 bases are a match to TRBD2. The CDR3 is made up of 17 amino acids. Trimming removed 4 bases from V and 2 bases from J; junction bases left unmatched: 10. The germline V gene encodes CDR1 SGDLS and CDR2 YYNGEE.

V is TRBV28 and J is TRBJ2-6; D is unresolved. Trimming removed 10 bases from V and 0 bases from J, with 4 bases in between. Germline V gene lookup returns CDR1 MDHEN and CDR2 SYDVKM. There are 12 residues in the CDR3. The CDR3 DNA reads TGTGCCACCTACTCTGGGGCCAACGTCCTGACTTTC. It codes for CATYSGANVLTF.

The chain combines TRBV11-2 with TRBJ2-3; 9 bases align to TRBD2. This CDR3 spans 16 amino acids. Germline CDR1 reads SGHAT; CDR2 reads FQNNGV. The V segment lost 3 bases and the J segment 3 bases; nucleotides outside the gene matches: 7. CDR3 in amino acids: CASSLIAGAGTDTQYF. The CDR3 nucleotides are TGTGCCAGCAGCTTGATAGCGGGAGCGGGGACAGATACGCAGTATTTT.

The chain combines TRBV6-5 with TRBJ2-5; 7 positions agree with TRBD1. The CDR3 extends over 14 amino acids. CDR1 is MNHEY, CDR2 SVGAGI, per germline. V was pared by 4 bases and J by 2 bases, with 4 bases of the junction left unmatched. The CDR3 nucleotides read TGTGCCAGCAGTTTGGGGACAGTACAAGAGACCCAGTACTTC. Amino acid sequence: CASSLGTVQETQYF.

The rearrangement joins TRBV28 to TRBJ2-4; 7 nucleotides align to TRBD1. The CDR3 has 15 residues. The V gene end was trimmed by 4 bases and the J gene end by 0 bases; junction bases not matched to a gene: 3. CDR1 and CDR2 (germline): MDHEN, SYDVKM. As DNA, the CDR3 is TGTGCCAGCAGTTCCGGGACAGTAGCCAAAAACATTCAGTACTTC. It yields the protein CASSSGTVAKNIQYF.

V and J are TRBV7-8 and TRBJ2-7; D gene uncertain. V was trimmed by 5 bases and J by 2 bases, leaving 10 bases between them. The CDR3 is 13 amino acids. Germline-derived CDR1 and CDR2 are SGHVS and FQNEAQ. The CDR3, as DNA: TGTGCCAGCAGCCGTCCTACGGCCTACGAGCAGTACTTC. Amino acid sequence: CASSRPTAYEQYF.

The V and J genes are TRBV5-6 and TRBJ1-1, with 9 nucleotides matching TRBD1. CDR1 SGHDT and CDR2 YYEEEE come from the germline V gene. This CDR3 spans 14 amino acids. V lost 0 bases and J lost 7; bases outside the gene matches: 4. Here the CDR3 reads CASSLVHRGHEAFF. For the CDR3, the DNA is TGTGCCAGCAGCTTGGTCCACAGGGGGCATGAAGCTTTCTTT.

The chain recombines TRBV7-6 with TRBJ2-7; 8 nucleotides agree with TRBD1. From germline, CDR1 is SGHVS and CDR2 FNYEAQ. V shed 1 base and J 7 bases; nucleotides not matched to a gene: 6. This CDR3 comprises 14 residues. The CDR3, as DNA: TGTGCCAGCAGCTTAGGTACAGGGGGTCGGGAGCAGTACTTC. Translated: CASSLGTGGREQYF.

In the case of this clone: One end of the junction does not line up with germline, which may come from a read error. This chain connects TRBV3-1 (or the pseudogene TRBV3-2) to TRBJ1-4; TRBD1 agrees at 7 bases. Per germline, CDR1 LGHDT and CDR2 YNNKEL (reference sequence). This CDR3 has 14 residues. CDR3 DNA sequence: TGTGCCAGCAGCCAAGAGGACAGGAGCTCCTTTATCTTGTTT. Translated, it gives CASSQEDRSSFILF.

In DNA form, the CDR3 reads TGTGCCAGCAGCCCGGGGGACAGGGTCTATGGCTACACCTTC. Residues: CASSPGDRVYGYTF. This rearrangement joins TRBV7-2 to TRBJ1-2; TRBD1 aligns across 9 bases. V trimming: 5 bases; J trimming: 4 bases; junction bases outside the gene matches: 5. Germline V gene sequence: CDR1 SGHTA, CDR2 FQGNSA. CDR3 length: 14 amino acids.